This T cell receptor beta chain was recovered during a study of T-cell reconstitution after alpha-beta-depleted transplantation in children. The CDR3 has 14 residues. CDR1 is SGDLS and CDR2 is YYNGEE in the germline V gene. V gave up 4 bases and J gave up 3 bases, with 11 bases separating them. Unique molecular identifiers were incorporated when the TCRbeta library was constructed. TCRdb recomputed calls from the PCR reads with MiXCR, one row per CDR3 protein. Among about 500,000 distinct CDR3 sequences listed, around a third were seen once. The clonotype was recovered from a human donor who donated a stem cell graft to a child with aplastic anemia. Sequenced material: PBMCs from the stem cell graft donor, taken from the stem cell graft. The chain carries TRBV9 and TRBJ1-5; D uncertain. CDR3 in DNA: TGTGCCAGCAGCCCATCACCGGACAATCAGCCCCAGCATTTT. It is translated as CASSPSPDNQPQHF.